Listed below are T cell receptor beta chains from one sample, sequenced in a study of esophageal squamous cell carcinoma under preoperative chemotherapy. TCRdb used MiXCR to reprocess the PCR reads, holding one entry per CDR3 protein. This table holds 10,000 to 15,000 distinct CDR3 sequences, 45% to 60% found once. The specimen was taken from a patient given preoperative chemotherapy. The receptors derive from a human donor with esophageal squamous cell carcinoma. The donor label of this sample is uncertain. CDR3s include the opening cysteine and the closing phenylalanine or tryptophan. Fields, in order: D gene, clone size, V gene, J gene, CDR3 protein, CDR3 DNA. D genes are given only for firm matches. Expanded clones get a size class; other rows say once, few or many, or leave the size out.

D: NA; size: NA; V: TRBV6-1; J: TRBJ2-1; CDR3: CASSEGARSNNEQFF; DNA: TGTGCCAGCAGTGAGGGGGCGCGGTCCAACAATGAGCAGTTCTTC
D: NA; size: NA; V: TRBV10-3; J: TRBJ2-4; CDR3: CATAGAGVDKNIQYF; DNA: TGTGCCACCGCGGGGGCGGGAGTGGACAAAAACATTCAGTACTTC
D: NA; size: NA; V: TRBV12-3/TRBV12-4; J: TRBJ2-3; CDR3: CTSSLTGISTDTQYF; DNA: TGTACCAGCAGTTTAACCGGGATAAGCACAGATACGCAGTATTTT
D: TRBD2; size: NA; V: TRBV4-1; J: TRBJ2-3; CDR3: CASSPGLAASTDTQYF; DNA: TGCGCCAGCAGCCCCGGACTAGCGGCTAGCACAGATACGCAGTATTTT
D: TRBD1; size: few; V: TRBV11-2; J: TRBJ1-1; CDR3: CASSHATPGTGGATEAFF; DNA: TGTGCCAGCAGCCACGCCACCCCCGGGACAGGGGGCGCAACTGAAGCTTTCTTT
D: TRBD1; size: NA; V: TRBV6-1; J: TRBJ2-4; CDR3: CASRGQGVGDEDTQYF; DNA: TGTGCCAGCAGGGGACAGGGGGTAGGGGACGAGGACACTCAGTACTTC
D: NA; size: medium-sized; V: TRBV6-1; J: TRBJ1-5; CDR3: CASRGGGYPKNQPQHF; DNA: TGTGCCAGCAGGGGTGGAGGTTACCCAAAAAATCAGCCCCAGCATTTT
D: NA; size: NA; V: TRBV6-1; J: TRBJ2-7; CDR3: CASNKELRLSYEQYF; DNA: TGTGCCAGCAACAAGGAGTTAAGACTCTCCTACGAGCAGTACTTC
D: NA; size: many; V: TRBV6-1; J: TRBJ2-1; CDR3: CATTDGRAREQFF; DNA: TGTGCCACCACCGATGGGCGAGCTAGAGAGCAGTTCTTC
D: NA; size: NA; V: TRBV6-8; J: TRBJ2-4; CDR3: CASSDEGWGAKNTQYF; DNA: TGTGCCAGCAGCGACGAGGGATGGGGAGCCAAGAACACGCAGTATTTC
D: TRBD2; size: many; V: TRBV7-2; J: TRBJ2-5; CDR3: CASSLIGVGGGETQYF; DNA: TGTGCCAGCAGCTTAATTGGGGTAGGCGGGGGAGAGACCCAGTACTTC
D: TRBD1; size: NA; V: TRBV3-1; J: TRBJ2-7; CDR3: CASSLGQGAQYF; DNA: TGTGCCAGCAGCCTCGGACAGGGCGCGCAGTACTTC
D: NA; size: many; V: TRBV10-3; J: TRBJ2-3; CDR3: CAISGLTGGTDGDTQYF; DNA: TGTGCCATCAGTGGTCTAACGGGCGGGACGGATGGGGATACGCAGTATTTT
D: TRBD2; size: medium-sized; V: TRBV6-1; J: TRBJ2-1; CDR3: CASSKSGSSYNEQFF; DNA: TGTGCCAGCAGTAAGAGCGGGAGCTCCTACAATGAGCAGTTCTTC
D: TRBD2; size: few; V: TRBV5-1; J: TRBJ2-5; CDR3: CASSTGLAETQYF; DNA: TGCGCCAGCAGCACCGGACTAGCGGAGACCCAGTACTTC
D: NA; size: NA; V: TRBV6-1; J: TRBJ2-1; CDR3: CASSSSFGTNNEQFF; DNA: TGTGCCAGCAGCTCCAGTTTTGGGACCAACAATGAGCAGTTTTTT
D: TRBD2; size: many; V: TRBV10-3; J: TRBJ2-2; CDR3: CAISESVAGYTGELFF; DNA: TGTGCCATCAGCGAGTCCGTAGCGGGGTACACCGGGGAGCTGTTTTTT
D: NA; size: NA; V: TRBV6-5; J: TRBJ2-1; CDR3: CASSYGPSSYNEQFF; DNA: TGTGCCAGCAGTTACGGGCCGAGCTCCTACAATGAGCAGTTCTTC
D: NA; size: NA; V: TRBV11-3; J: TRBJ2-1; CDR3: CASSLSGSYEQFF; DNA: TGTGCCAGCAGCCTCAGCGGTTCCTACGAGCAGTTCTTC
D: NA; size: medium-sized; V: TRBV12-3/TRBV12-4; J: TRBJ2-1; CDR3: CASSFGYNEQFF; DNA: TGTGCCAGCAGTTTTGGGTACAATGAGCAGTTCTTC
D: TRBD2; size: NA; V: TRBV12-3/TRBV12-4; J: TRBJ2-3; CDR3: CASRRLAGGKDTQYF; DNA: TGTGCCAGCAGACGACTAGCGGGGGGGAAAGATACGCAGTATTTT
D: NA; size: NA; V: TRBV6-1; J: TRBJ2-7; CDR3: CASVEGGRGTDTQYF; DNA: TGTGCCAGCGTCGAGGGGGGTAGGGGCACAGATACGCAGTACTTC
D: NA; size: many; V: TRBV6-1; J: TRBJ2-7; CDR3: CATSTGSRQGQYF; DNA: TGTGCCACCAGCACAGGGTCTCGTCAGGGGCAGTACTTC
D: TRBD2; size: NA; V: TRBV6-5; J: TRBJ2-4; CDR3: CASSLGAGDKNIQYF; DNA: TGTGCCAGCAGTTTGGGAGCGGGAGACAAAAACATTCAGTACTTC
D: NA; size: medium-sized; V: TRBV6-1; J: TRBJ1-1; CDR3: CASSGGSLNTEAFF; DNA: TGTGCCAGCAGTGGGGGCAGCCTGAACACTGAAGCTTTCTTT
D: NA; size: NA; V: TRBV6-1; J: TRBJ2-3; CDR3: CASSEELERTNTQYF; DNA: TGTGCCAGCAGTGAAGAGCTGGAACGCACAAATACGCAGTATTTT
D: TRBD1; size: many; V: TRBV6-1; J: TRBJ1-4; CDR3: CATSRDRETTNEKLFF; DNA: TGTGCCACCTCCCGGGACAGGGAGACTACTAATGAAAAACTGTTTTTT
D: TRBD1; size: medium-sized; V: TRBV6-1; J: TRBJ2-1; CDR3: CASREDRVVHEQFF; DNA: TGTGCCAGCAGGGAGGACAGGGTCGTGCATGAGCAGTTCTTC
D: NA; size: medium-sized; V: TRBV6-5; J: TRBJ2-7; CDR3: CASILDMYNEQYF; DNA: TGTGCCAGCATCCTAGACATGTACAATGAGCAGTACTTC
D: NA; size: few; V: TRBV6-1; J: TRBJ1-2; CDR3: CASSQQTGANYGYTF; DNA: TGTGCCAGCAGTCAGCAGACGGGTGCTAACTATGGCTACACCTTC
D: NA; size: NA; V: TRBV6-1; J: TRBJ2-1; CDR3: CASSGRTGDYNEQFF; DNA: TGTGCCAGCAGTGGTCGGACGGGAGACTACAATGAGCAGTTCTTC
D: TRBD2; size: NA; V: TRBV6-1; J: TRBJ2-2; CDR3: CASSDGLADNTGELFF; DNA: TGTGCCAGCAGTGACGGGCTAGCGGATAACACCGGGGAGCTGTTTTTT
D: NA; size: NA; V: TRBV7-6; J: TRBJ2-1; CDR3: CASSSGQWEEQFF; DNA: TGTGCCAGCAGCTCCGGACAGTGGGAGGAGCAGTTCTTC
D: NA; size: NA; V: TRBV6-8; J: TRBJ2-3; CDR3: CAGSGDVDTQYF; DNA: TGTGCCGGCAGTGGTGATGTAGATACGCAGTATTTT
D: TRBD2; size: medium-sized; V: TRBV7-9; J: TRBJ2-7; CDR3: CASSLGAGNVNEQYF; DNA: TGTGCCAGCAGCTTAGGAGCGGGAAATGTAAATGAGCAGTACTTC
D: NA; size: few; V: TRBV6-1; J: TRBJ2-2; CDR3: CASSEQGLNTGELFF; DNA: TGTGCCAGCAGTGAACAGGGGCTAAACACCGGGGAGCTGTTTTTT
D: NA; size: NA; V: TRBV6-1; J: TRBJ2-5; CDR3: CASRLNQETQYF; DNA: TGTGCCAGCAGGCTGAATCAAGAGACCCAGTACTTC
D: TRBD2; size: NA; V: TRBV6-1; J: TRBJ2-1; CDR3: CASGTSGSVGEQFF; DNA: TGTGCCAGTGGGACTAGCGGGAGTGTCGGTGAGCAGTTCTTC
D: TRBD2; size: once; V: TRBV12-3/TRBV12-4; J: TRBJ2-6; CDR3: CASSYGLAGDSGANVLTF; DNA: TGTGCCAGCAGTTATGGACTAGCGGGAGATAGTGGGGCCAACGTCCTGACTTTC
D: TRBD2; size: medium-sized; V: TRBV10-1; J: TRBJ2-1; CDR3: CASSGGGSGNEQFF; DNA: TGCGCCAGCAGTGGAGGCGGGAGCGGCAATGAGCAGTTCTTC
D: NA; size: medium-sized; V: TRBV12-3/TRBV12-4; J: TRBJ2-1; CDR3: CASSLAESNNEQLF; DNA: TGTGCCAGCAGTTTAGCGGAGTCGAACAATGAGCAGCTCTTC
D: TRBD1; size: NA; V: TRBV6-1; J: TRBJ2-2; CDR3: CASSHGQASTEAQFF; DNA: TGTGCCAGCAGCCACGGACAGGCGAGCACAGAGGCGCAGTTTTTT
D: NA; size: NA; V: TRBV6-1; J: TRBJ2-1; CDR3: CASRERGTVLTDTQFF; DNA: TGTGCCAGCAGGGAACGAGGGACTGTCCTTACAGATACGCAGTTCTTC
D: TRBD2; size: NA; V: TRBV4-1; J: TRBJ2-7; CDR3: CASSSGLAGGRWKAYEQYF; DNA: TGCGCCAGCAGCTCCGGACTAGCGGGAGGTAGATGGAAGGCTTACGAGCAGTACTTC
D: TRBD2; size: NA; V: TRBV20-1; J: TRBJ2-1; CDR3: CSAGTSGRATYNEQFF; DNA: TGCAGTGCGGGGACTAGCGGGAGGGCTACATACAATGAGCAGTTCTTC
D: NA; size: NA; V: TRBV11-2; J: TRBJ2-6; CDR3: CASSLDQGPTGANVLTF; DNA: TGTGCCAGCAGCTTAGATCAGGGGCCCACTGGGGCCAACGTCCTGACTTTC
D: NA; size: NA; V: TRBV6-1; J: TRBJ2-5; CDR3: CASSDEGWGAENMQYF; DNA: TGTGCCAGCAGTGACGAGGGGTGGGGAGCCGAGAACATGCAGTATTTC
D: NA; size: medium-sized; V: TRBV7-2; J: TRBJ2-2; CDR3: CASSLGLGELFF; DNA: TGTGCCAGCAGCTTAGGGTTGGGGGAGCTGTTTTTT
D: NA; size: few; V: TRBV6-1; J: TRBJ2-3; CDR3: CASREFGGSDPDTQYF; DNA: TGTGCCAGCAGGGAATTTGGGGGAAGCGACCCAGATACGCAGTATTTC
D: TRBD1; size: NA; V: TRBV6-4; J: TRBJ2-3; CDR3: CASSASTGGQDTQYF; DNA: TGTGCCAGCAGTGCCTCGACAGGGGGGCAAGATACGCAGTATTTT
D: NA; size: few; V: TRBV6-1; J: TRBJ2-1; CDR3: CASSRELNEQFF; DNA: TGTGCCAGCAGCCGGGAGCTCAATGAGCAGTTCTTC
D: NA; size: NA; V: TRBV10-3; J: TRBJ2-1; CDR3: CATTAKTGNEQFF; DNA: TGTGCCACTACAGCGAAGACTGGGAATGAGCAGTTCTTC
D: TRBD2; size: few; V: TRBV6-1; J: TRBJ2-2; CDR3: CASSEAGGGFNTGELFF; DNA: TGTGCCAGCAGTGAAGCGGGCGGGGGGTTTAACACCGGGGAGCTGTTTTTT